The 14 T cell receptor beta chains below come from one sample, sequenced in a study of shared clonotypes between healthy human individuals. TCRdb's table, derived via immunoSEQ multiplex PCR, lists solely in-frame clones and lacks some. This sample yields around 1.1 million clones, of which about four fifths are seen a single time; 0.61% belongs to the top ten. The sample comprised memory CD4+ T cells from PBMCs. Specified subset: CD45RA-negative fraction. The receptors shown here come from a man between 18 and 35 years old in good health. Some clones in this sample may be carry-over from other donors' samples.

The sample holds many counts of this clone. CDR3 amino acids: CASMKLAAYEQYF. DNA of the CDR3: TGTGCCAGCATGAAACTAGCAGCTTACGAGCAGTACTTC. This chain joins TRBV2 and TRBJ2-7; the D gene is possibly TRBD2 (6 bases). V was shortened by 7 bases and J by 4 bases, with 14 bases between the two germline ends. Germline lookup yields CDR1 SNHLY and CDR2 FYNNEI. CDR3 length: 13 residues. The whole variable domain, remainder taken from reference TRBV2 and TRBJ2-7, is EPEVTQTPSHQVTQMGQEVILRCVPISNHLYFYWYRQILGQKVEFLVSFYNNEISEKSEIFDDQFSVERPDGSNFTLKIRSTKLEDSAMYFCASMKLAAYEQYFGPGTRLTVT.

The chain employs TRBV2 and TRBJ1-5; no clear D gene. Germline V gene sequence: CDR1 SNHLY, CDR2 FYNNEI. Trimming pared 7 bases from V and 4 bases from J, leaving 17 bases between. The CDR3 spans 15 residues. CDR3 sequence reads: CASTVRPRQNQPQHF. CDR3 sequence (DNA): TGTGCCAGCACCGTCCGACCGAGACAAAATCAGCCCCAGCATTTT.

This clone occurred a few times. Other nucleotide sequences from this sample produce the same CDR3. This sequence joins TRBV9 and TRBJ2-3; 10 positions agree with TRBD2. V lost 2 bases and J lost 4; bases outside the gene matches: 4. CDR3 length: 15 residues. Germline V gene sequence: CDR1 SGDLS, CDR2 YYNGEE. The CDR3 region has the DNA TGTGCCAGCAGCGTCGTAGCGGGAGGCGCAGATACGCAGTATTTT. This encodes CASSVVAGGADTQYF.

The chain is built from TRBV27 and TRBJ2-3; D remains unclear. V was pared by 3 bases and J by 9 bases, with 16 bases between. Germline values: CDR1 MNHEY, CDR2 SMNVEV (reference sequence). The CDR3 spans 14 residues. The CDR3 loop is CASSLARLEPTQYF. CDR3 sequence (DNA): TGTGCCAGCAGTTTGGCACGGCTCGAGCCGACGCAGTATTTT.

The chain uses TRBV6-5 and TRBJ1-1; 7 positions match TRBD1. The germline gives CDR1 MNHEY, CDR2 SVGAGI. There are 14 residues in the CDR3. V dropped 2 bases and J dropped 7; count of bases not matched to a gene: 7. The CDR3 here is CASSYRGTAYEAFF. The CDR3 region has the DNA TGTGCCAGCAGTTACAGGGGGACAGCTTATGAAGCTTTCTTT.

V is TRBV2 and J is TRBJ1-2; D gene ambiguous. The CDR3 extends over 13 amino acids. Germline V gives CDR1 SNHLY, CDR2 FYNNEI. V dropped 5 bases and J dropped 7 bases, with 14 bases sitting between them. As DNA, the CDR3 is TGTGCCAGCAGTACAGATCTCGAGGGTGGCTACACCTTC. Protein product: CASSTDLEGGYTF.

The V gene is TRBV10-2, the J gene TRBJ1-4; 9 bases line up with TRBD1. With 8 bases clipped from V and 5 bases from J, the junction kept 24 bases outside the gene matches. The CDR3 consists of 20 residues. Germline V gene lookup returns CDR1 WSHSY and CDR2 SAAADI. The CDR3 region is CASRERNRGLNLGANEKLFF. CDR3 DNA sequence: TGCGCCAGCCGCGAGAGAAACAGGGGGCTTAATCTAGGGGCGAATGAAAAACTGTTTTTT.

In DNA form, the CDR3 reads TGTGCCAGCAGCCCTCTAGCGGGAGGGTCCACAGATACGCAGTATTTT. It translates to CASSPLAGGSTDTQYF. This chain links TRBV7-3 with TRBJ2-3; the match to TRBD2 covers 12 bases. CDR1 SGHTA and CDR2 FQGTGA come from the germline V gene. The CDR3 has 16 residues. J was trimmed by 2 bases and V by 5 bases; bases with no gene match: 5. The whole variable domain, filled in from reference TRBV7-3 and TRBJ2-3, reads GAGVSQTPSNKVTEKGKYVELRCDPISGHTALYWYRQSLGQGPEFLIYFQGTGAADDSGLPNDRFFAVRPEGSVSTLKIQRTERGDSAVYLCASSPLAGGSTDTQYFGPGTRLTVL.

The rearrangement links TRBV5-6 to TRBJ1-2, with D uncertain. Germline V lookup: CDR1 SGHDT, CDR2 YYEEEE. The CDR3 sequence is 12 residues long. Between the trimmed V and J ends, which lost 5 bases and 8 bases, there was a span of 13 bases. The CDR3 here is CASRPRQGGYTF. CDR3 sequence (DNA): TGTGCCAGCAGACCCCGACAAGGAGGCTACACCTTC.

This chain joins TRBV7-3 and TRBJ2-2, with no clear D. V lost 1 base and J 1 base, leaving 4 bases between the germline ends. There are 14 residues in the CDR3. Germline CDR1 and CDR2: SGHTA and FQGTGA. CDR3 in amino acids: CASSLMRNTGELFF. The CDR3 coding sequence is TGTGCCAGCAGCTTAATGCGGAACACCGGGGAGCTGTTTTTT.

CDR3 sequence reads: CASSQDWTIYGYTF. Written as DNA, the CDR3 is TGCGCCAGCAGCCAAGATTGGACTATCTATGGCTACACCTTC. V and J are TRBV4-1 and TRBJ1-2, with D hard to call. The V gene lost 0 bases and the J gene lost 4 bases, with 9 bases spanning the gap. The CDR3 contains 14 residues. The germline V gene encodes CDR1 MGHRA and CDR2 YSYEKL.

This chain links TRBV7-2 with TRBJ2-2; D remains unclear. Per germline, CDR1 SGHTA and CDR2 FQGNSA. There are 12 residues in the CDR3. V dropped 6 bases and J dropped 7 bases, with 9 bases sitting between them. For the CDR3, the DNA is TGTGCCAGCAGTTCTCAGGTCGGGGAGCTGTTTTTT. Translation: CASSSQVGELFF.

Regarding this clone: Compared with germline, one end of the junction differs, possibly owing to a read error. The V and J genes are TRBV7-7 and TRBJ2-7, with 8 bases that match TRBD2. Per germline, CDR1 SSHAT and CDR2 FNYEAQ (reference sequence). This CDR3 contains 15 residues. The CDR3 sequence is CASSLAAGGYYEQYF. The CDR3 coding sequence is TGTGCTAGCAGCCTAGCTGCGGGAGGCTACTACGAGCAGTACTTC.

The chain recombines TRBV9 with TRBJ1-4; 9 bases are shared with TRBD1. Germline CDR1 reads SGDLS; CDR2 reads YYNGEE. J lost 8 bases, V lost 3 bases, and 5 bases had no gene match. The CDR3 runs to 14 residues. CDR3 region: CASSAGTGREKLFF. CDR3 sequence (DNA): TGTGCCAGCAGCGCCGGGACAGGGCGCGAAAAACTGTTTTTT.